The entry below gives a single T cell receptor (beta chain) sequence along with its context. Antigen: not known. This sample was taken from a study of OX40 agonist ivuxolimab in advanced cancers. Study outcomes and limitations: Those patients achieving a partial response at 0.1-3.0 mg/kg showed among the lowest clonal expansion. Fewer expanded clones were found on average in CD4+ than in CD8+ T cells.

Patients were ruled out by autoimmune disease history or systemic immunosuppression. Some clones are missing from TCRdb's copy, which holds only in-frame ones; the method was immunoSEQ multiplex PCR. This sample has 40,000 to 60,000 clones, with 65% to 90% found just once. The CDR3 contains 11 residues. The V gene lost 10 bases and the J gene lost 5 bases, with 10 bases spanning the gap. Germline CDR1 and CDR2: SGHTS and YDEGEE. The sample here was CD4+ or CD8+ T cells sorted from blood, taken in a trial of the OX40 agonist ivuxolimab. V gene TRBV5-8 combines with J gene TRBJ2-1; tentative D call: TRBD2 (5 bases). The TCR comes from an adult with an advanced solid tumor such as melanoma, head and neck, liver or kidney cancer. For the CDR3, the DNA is TGTGCCTGGCCGCGGGACAATGAGCAGTTCTTC. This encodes CAWPRDNEQFF.